A selection of T cell receptor beta chains follows, all from one sample in a study of T-cell memory formation after mild COVID-19. Each CDR3 protein gets one entry after TCRdb re-called the 5' RACE reads with MiXCR. The sample records around 420,000 distinct CDR3 sequences, 20% to 25% being singletons. Sequencing used PBMCs or a T cell subset sorted from them (not recorded which). The source is an adult woman who had mild COVID-19 (a few samples of this study predate the infection). Cell type and time point are not known. The CDR3 runs from the conserved cysteine through the conserved F or W. The order of the fields is J gene, V gene, D gene, clone size, CDR3 DNA, CDR3 protein. A D gene is named only where the DNA matches it firmly. For some rows the clone size is stated as once, few or many, or as a class when expanded; others skip it.

j_call: TRBJ2-7
v_call: TRBV27
d_call: TRBD1
clone_size: -
cdr3_nt: TGTGCCAGCAGTCCCAGACAGGGATTAGGGCCTCACGAGCAGTACTTC
cdr3_aa: CASSPRQGLGPHEQYF

j_call: TRBJ2-5
v_call: TRBV5-6
d_call: TRBD1
clone_size: few
cdr3_nt: TGTGCCAGCAGCCAGGGACAGGGAGTAAAGACCCAGTACTTC
cdr3_aa: CASSQGQGVKTQYF

j_call: TRBJ2-2
v_call: TRBV25-1
d_call: -
clone_size: -
cdr3_nt: TGTGCCAGCAGTGACCCGGGGGCCGGGGAGCTGTTTTTT
cdr3_aa: CASSDPGAGELFF

j_call: TRBJ2-3
v_call: TRBV24-1
d_call: -
clone_size: few
cdr3_nt: TGTGCCACCAGTGATGCGGGACAAAGCACAGATACGCAGTATTTT
cdr3_aa: CATSDAGQSTDTQYF

j_call: TRBJ2-5
v_call: TRBV6-1
d_call: TRBD1
clone_size: -
cdr3_nt: TGTGCCAGCAGGCTGGACAGGCCATGGTACCAAGAGACCCAGTACTTC
cdr3_aa: CASRLDRPWYQETQYF

j_call: TRBJ2-3
v_call: TRBV4-1
d_call: -
clone_size: few
cdr3_nt: TGCGCCAGCAGCCAAGACGGGGGTGGGGCCACAGATACGCAGTATTTT
cdr3_aa: CASSQDGGGATDTQYF

j_call: TRBJ2-1
v_call: TRBV7-9
d_call: TRBD2
clone_size: -
cdr3_nt: TGTGCCAGCAGCTTCGCCGGACTAGCCGGAAATGAGCAGTTCTTC
cdr3_aa: CASSFAGLAGNEQFF

j_call: TRBJ1-1
v_call: TRBV18
d_call: TRBD1
clone_size: few
cdr3_nt: TGTGCCAGCTCACAACAGACAGGGCACACTGAAGCTTTCTTT
cdr3_aa: CASSQQTGHTEAFF

j_call: TRBJ1-1
v_call: TRBV10-3
d_call: -
clone_size: -
cdr3_nt: TGTGCCATCAGTGAGGATCAGTACACTGAAGCTTTCTTT
cdr3_aa: CAISEDQYTEAFF

j_call: TRBJ2-3
v_call: TRBV7-2
d_call: -
clone_size: -
cdr3_nt: TGTGCCAGCAGCTCCCCGCTGGGGAAGCAGTATTTT
cdr3_aa: CASSSPLGKQYF

j_call: TRBJ2-2
v_call: TRBV3-1
d_call: -
clone_size: -
cdr3_nt: TGTGCCAGCAGCCAAGTAGCGAGCACCGGGGAGCTGTTTTTT
cdr3_aa: CASSQVASTGELFF

j_call: TRBJ2-5
v_call: TRBV27
d_call: TRBD2
clone_size: few
cdr3_nt: TGTGCCAGCAGTCCCCGGGGACTAGCGGGACAAGAGACCCAGTACTTC
cdr3_aa: CASSPRGLAGQETQYF

j_call: TRBJ2-5
v_call: TRBV4-2
d_call: TRBD2
clone_size: many
cdr3_nt: TGTGCCAGCAGCCAAGGCCAGCGGGATCCACAAGAGACCCAGTACTTC
cdr3_aa: CASSQGQRDPQETQYF

j_call: TRBJ2-3
v_call: TRBV4-1
d_call: -
clone_size: many
cdr3_nt: TGCGCCAGCAGCCAATCTTGGGCCCCAGGGTGGGAAGGCACAGATACGCAGTATTTT
cdr3_aa: CASSQSWAPGWEGTDTQYF

j_call: TRBJ2-1
v_call: TRBV12-3/TRBV12-4
d_call: -
clone_size: -
cdr3_nt: TGTGCCAGCAGTTTGCCTCTGGGCGATGAGCAGTTCTTC
cdr3_aa: CASSLPLGDEQFF

j_call: TRBJ2-7
v_call: TRBV27
d_call: -
clone_size: -
cdr3_nt: TGTGCCAGCAGATCACAGGGTCCCTACGAGCAGTACTTC
cdr3_aa: CASRSQGPYEQYF

j_call: TRBJ1-5
v_call: TRBV12-5
d_call: -
clone_size: few
cdr3_nt: TGTGCTAGGGGATTTGGTCGTGGCAATCAGCCCCAGCATTTT
cdr3_aa: CARGFGRGNQPQHF

j_call: TRBJ2-7
v_call: TRBV6-6
d_call: -
clone_size: -
cdr3_nt: TGTGCCAGCAGTTACTCGATACAGGGGAGGGACGAGCAGTACTTC
cdr3_aa: CASSYSIQGRDEQYF

j_call: TRBJ2-5
v_call: TRBV5-1
d_call: -
clone_size: -
cdr3_nt: TGCGCCAGCACCGCCCGGGGACGGGAGACCCAGTACTTC
cdr3_aa: CASTARGRETQYF

j_call: TRBJ2-3
v_call: TRBV20-1
d_call: -
clone_size: -
cdr3_nt: TGCAGTGCTAGAGACCCCGTAGGAGGGCCGGATACGCAGTATTTT
cdr3_aa: CSARDPVGGPDTQYF

j_call: TRBJ2-2
v_call: TRBV19
d_call: -
clone_size: -
cdr3_nt: TGTGCCAGTAGTATGAAACCCGGGAGGCAGGGGACCGGGGAGCTGTTTTTT
cdr3_aa: CASSMKPGRQGTGELFF

j_call: TRBJ2-3
v_call: TRBV9
d_call: TRBD2
clone_size: few
cdr3_nt: TGTGCCAGCAGCGAGGACCTCTTCGCGGGGGGGTCGCAGTATTTT
cdr3_aa: CASSEDLFAGGSQYF

j_call: TRBJ2-1
v_call: TRBV20-1
d_call: TRBD2
clone_size: few
cdr3_nt: TGCAGTGCTAGAGAGTGGCTAGCGGGAGGAAGTGAGCAGTTCTTC
cdr3_aa: CSAREWLAGGSEQFF

j_call: TRBJ2-7
v_call: TRBV7-6
d_call: TRBD2
clone_size: -
cdr3_nt: TGTGCCAGCAGCCCGACTAGCGGGGCCTACGAGCAGTACTTC
cdr3_aa: CASSPTSGAYEQYF

j_call: TRBJ2-7
v_call: TRBV9
d_call: TRBD2
clone_size: -
cdr3_nt: TGTGCCAGCAGCGTGAGCCCACTAGCGGGATACGAGCAGTACTTC
cdr3_aa: CASSVSPLAGYEQYF

j_call: TRBJ1-4
v_call: TRBV4-1
d_call: -
clone_size: few
cdr3_nt: TGCGCCAGCAGAGTGTTGGGAAGGGGAGAAAAACTGTTTTTT
cdr3_aa: CASRVLGRGEKLFF

j_call: TRBJ1-1
v_call: TRBV19
d_call: TRBD1
clone_size: -
cdr3_nt: TGTGCCAGTAGTGGGAGGACAGGGTGGGCGAACACTGAAGCTTTCTTT
cdr3_aa: CASSGRTGWANTEAFF

j_call: TRBJ2-1
v_call: TRBV7-9
d_call: TRBD2
clone_size: -
cdr3_nt: TGTGCCAGCAGCAGGACTAGCGTCACCTACAATGAGCAGTTCTTC
cdr3_aa: CASSRTSVTYNEQFF

j_call: TRBJ1-5
v_call: TRBV4-2
d_call: -
clone_size: few
cdr3_nt: TGTGCCAGCAGCGAGGAGGACACGGGTTTTCAGCCCCAGCATTTT
cdr3_aa: CASSEEDTGFQPQHF

j_call: TRBJ2-6
v_call: TRBV12-3/TRBV12-4
d_call: TRBD1
clone_size: -
cdr3_nt: TGTGCCAGCAGCGGACAGGGACCCTCTGGGGCCAACGTCCTGACTTTC
cdr3_aa: CASSGQGPSGANVLTF

j_call: TRBJ1-2
v_call: TRBV20-1
d_call: -
clone_size: few
cdr3_nt: TGCAGTGTCAACTATGGCTACACCTTC
cdr3_aa: CSVNYGYTF

j_call: TRBJ1-1
v_call: TRBV5-1
d_call: -
clone_size: many
cdr3_nt: TGCGCCAGCAGCCTAGAACGGGGGGTAGCTTTCTTT
cdr3_aa: CASSLERGVAFF

j_call: TRBJ2-1
v_call: TRBV11-3
d_call: TRBD2
clone_size: few
cdr3_nt: TGTGCCAGCACGGGGGGGCTCCACAATGAGCAGTTCTTC
cdr3_aa: CASTGGLHNEQFF

j_call: TRBJ1-5
v_call: TRBV6-1
d_call: -
clone_size: -
cdr3_nt: TGTGCCAGCAATGAGGGGAGGAATCAGCCCCAGCATTTT
cdr3_aa: CASNEGRNQPQHF

j_call: TRBJ2-5
v_call: TRBV7-3
d_call: -
clone_size: few
cdr3_nt: TGTGCCAGCAGCTTACAGGGAGGCCCAGAGACCCAGTACTTC
cdr3_aa: CASSLQGGPETQYF

j_call: TRBJ1-1
v_call: TRBV11-2
d_call: -
clone_size: -
cdr3_nt: TGTGCCAGCAGCCCGAGGACCCCGGGGATACTTGGAAACACTGAAGCTTTCTTT
cdr3_aa: CASSPRTPGILGNTEAFF

j_call: TRBJ1-1
v_call: TRBV5-1
d_call: -
clone_size: few
cdr3_nt: TGCGCCAGCAGCTTGGACCTTACTGAAGCTTTCTTT
cdr3_aa: CASSLDLTEAFF

j_call: TRBJ2-7
v_call: TRBV5-1
d_call: TRBD2
clone_size: -
cdr3_nt: TGCGCCAGCAGCTTAGGACTAGCGGGAGGGCCGGACTACGAGCAGTACTTC
cdr3_aa: CASSLGLAGGPDYEQYF

j_call: TRBJ1-2
v_call: TRBV6-5
d_call: -
clone_size: -
cdr3_nt: TGTGCCAGCAGAAGTGGATCGGGCGGCTACACCTTC
cdr3_aa: CASRSGSGGYTF

j_call: TRBJ2-4
v_call: TRBV5-1
d_call: TRBD2
clone_size: -
cdr3_nt: TGCGCCAGCAGCTTGACGGTGGGAGGGAGAGAAAACATTCAGTACTTC
cdr3_aa: CASSLTVGGRENIQYF

j_call: TRBJ1-4
v_call: TRBV7-8
d_call: -
clone_size: -
cdr3_nt: TGTGCCAGCAGCTTAATGCAGGCCAACAGGGAACTTAATGAAAAACTGTTTTTT
cdr3_aa: CASSLMQANRELNEKLFF

j_call: TRBJ2-1
v_call: TRBV10-3
d_call: -
clone_size: -
cdr3_nt: TGTGCCATTGGGGATTACAATGAGCAGTTCTTC
cdr3_aa: CAIGDYNEQFF

j_call: TRBJ2-7
v_call: TRBV18
d_call: -
clone_size: few
cdr3_nt: TGTGCCAGCACCGCGAGGAGGGTAGAATACGAGCAGTACTTC
cdr3_aa: CASTARRVEYEQYF

j_call: TRBJ2-1
v_call: TRBV5-1
d_call: TRBD1
clone_size: few
cdr3_nt: TGCGCCAGCTCCGAGGGGACAGGGGCTCAAAAGCAGTTCTTC
cdr3_aa: CASSEGTGAQKQFF

j_call: TRBJ2-6
v_call: TRBV28
d_call: TRBD1
clone_size: -
cdr3_nt: TGTGCCAGCAGTTTAATCTCAGGGGGCTTCTCTGGGGCCAACGTCCTGACTTTC
cdr3_aa: CASSLISGGFSGANVLTF

j_call: TRBJ2-7
v_call: TRBV12-3/TRBV12-4
d_call: -
clone_size: few
cdr3_nt: TGTGCCAGCAGTTTAGCCGGATCCATTCCCGAGCAGTACTTC
cdr3_aa: CASSLAGSIPEQYF

j_call: TRBJ2-3
v_call: TRBV23-1
d_call: TRBD1
clone_size: -
cdr3_nt: TGCGCCAGCAGTCAGCCCGCCGGGACAGTCACAGATACGCAGTATTTT
cdr3_aa: CASSQPAGTVTDTQYF

j_call: TRBJ2-1
v_call: TRBV20-1
d_call: TRBD2
clone_size: once
cdr3_nt: TGCAGTGCTAGCCCGGGACTAGCGGACAATGAGCAGTTCTTC
cdr3_aa: CSASPGLADNEQFF

j_call: TRBJ1-3
v_call: TRBV4-1
d_call: -
clone_size: -
cdr3_nt: TGCGCCAGCACCAGAGGTGAGGGCTCGGCTGGAAACACCATATATTTT
cdr3_aa: CASTRGEGSAGNTIYF